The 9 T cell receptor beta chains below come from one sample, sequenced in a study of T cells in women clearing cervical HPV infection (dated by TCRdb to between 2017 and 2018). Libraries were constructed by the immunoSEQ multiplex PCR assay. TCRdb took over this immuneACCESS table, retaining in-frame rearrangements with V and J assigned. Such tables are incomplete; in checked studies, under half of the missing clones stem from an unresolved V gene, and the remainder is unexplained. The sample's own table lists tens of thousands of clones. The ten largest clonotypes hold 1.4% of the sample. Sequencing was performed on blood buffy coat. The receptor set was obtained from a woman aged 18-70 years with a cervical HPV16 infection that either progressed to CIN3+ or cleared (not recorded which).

CDR3: CASSSGGTGSPQETQYF. CDR3 DNA, as far as it was read: TGTGCCAGCAGCTCGGGGGGGACTGGCTCCCCCCAAGAGACC. The chain joins TRBV7-3 to TRBJ2-5; TRBD2 aligns across 8 bases. Read coverage stops 3 residues before the CDR3 terminus; the germline J gene supplies the remainder. Trimming took 4 bases from V and 1 from J; bases not matched to a gene: 11. Germline-derived CDR1 and CDR2 are SGHTA and FQGTGA. This CDR3 has 17 amino acids. The entire variable domain, with the rest obtained from reference TRBV7-3 and TRBJ2-5, is as follows: GAGVSQTPSNKVTEKGKYVELRCDPISGHTALYWYRQSLGQGPEFLIYFQGTGAADDSGLPNDRFFAVRPEGSVSTLKIQRTERGDSAVYLCASSSGGTGSPQETQYFGPGTRLLVL.

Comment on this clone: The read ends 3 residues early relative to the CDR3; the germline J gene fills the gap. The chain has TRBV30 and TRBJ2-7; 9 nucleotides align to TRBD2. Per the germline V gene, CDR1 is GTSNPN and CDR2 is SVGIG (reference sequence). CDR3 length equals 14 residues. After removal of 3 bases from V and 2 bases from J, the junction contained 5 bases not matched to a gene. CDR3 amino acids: CAWRTSGLTYEQYF. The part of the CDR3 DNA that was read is TGTGCCTGGAGGACTAGCGGTTTAACCTACGAG.

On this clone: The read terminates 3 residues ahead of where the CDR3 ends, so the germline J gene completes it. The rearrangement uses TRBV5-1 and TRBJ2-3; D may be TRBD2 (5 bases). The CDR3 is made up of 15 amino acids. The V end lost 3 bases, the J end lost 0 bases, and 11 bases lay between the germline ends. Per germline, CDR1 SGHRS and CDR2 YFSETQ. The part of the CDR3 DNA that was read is TGCGCCAGCAGCTCTAGGACGGGGAGCACAGATACG. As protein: CASSSRTGSTDT. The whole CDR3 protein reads CASSSRTGSTDTQYF.

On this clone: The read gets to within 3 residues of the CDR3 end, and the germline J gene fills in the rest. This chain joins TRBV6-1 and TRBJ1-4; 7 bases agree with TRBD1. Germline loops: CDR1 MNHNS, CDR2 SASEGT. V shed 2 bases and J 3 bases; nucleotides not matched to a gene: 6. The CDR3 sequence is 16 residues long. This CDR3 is CASSEFRGTPNEKLFF. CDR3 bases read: TGTGCCAGCAGTGAATTCAGGGGGACTCCTAATGAAAAA.

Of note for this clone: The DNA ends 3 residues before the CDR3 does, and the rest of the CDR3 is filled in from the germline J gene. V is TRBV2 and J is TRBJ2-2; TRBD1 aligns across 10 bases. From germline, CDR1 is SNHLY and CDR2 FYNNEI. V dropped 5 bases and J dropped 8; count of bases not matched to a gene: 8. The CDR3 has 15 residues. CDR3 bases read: TGTGCCAGCAGTCCTGGGACAGGGGTGATGGGGGAG. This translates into CASSPGTGVMGE. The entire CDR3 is CASSPGTGVMGELFF.

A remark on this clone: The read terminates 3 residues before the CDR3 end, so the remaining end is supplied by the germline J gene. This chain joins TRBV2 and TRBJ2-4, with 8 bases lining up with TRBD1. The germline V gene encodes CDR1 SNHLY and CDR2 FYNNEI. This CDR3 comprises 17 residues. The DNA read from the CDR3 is TGTGCCAGCAGAGAGGCGGGGACAGGAGTTTGGGCAAATGGT. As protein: CASREAGTGVWANG. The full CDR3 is CASREAGTGVWANGQYF.

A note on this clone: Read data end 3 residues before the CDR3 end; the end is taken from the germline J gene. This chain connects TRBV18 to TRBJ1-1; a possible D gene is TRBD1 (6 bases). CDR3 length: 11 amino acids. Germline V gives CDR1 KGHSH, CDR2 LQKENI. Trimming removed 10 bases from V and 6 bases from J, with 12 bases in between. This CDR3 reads CATLQGSEAFF. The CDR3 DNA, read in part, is TGTGCCACCCTGCAGGGGTCTGAA.

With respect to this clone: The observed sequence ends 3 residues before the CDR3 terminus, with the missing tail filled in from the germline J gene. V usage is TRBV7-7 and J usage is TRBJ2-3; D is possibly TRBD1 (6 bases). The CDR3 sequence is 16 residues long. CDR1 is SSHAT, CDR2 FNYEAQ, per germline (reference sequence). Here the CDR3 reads CASSSSGIVSGETQYF. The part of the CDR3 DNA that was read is TGTGCCAGCAGCTCCTCCGGGATTGTTTCAGGGGAGACG.

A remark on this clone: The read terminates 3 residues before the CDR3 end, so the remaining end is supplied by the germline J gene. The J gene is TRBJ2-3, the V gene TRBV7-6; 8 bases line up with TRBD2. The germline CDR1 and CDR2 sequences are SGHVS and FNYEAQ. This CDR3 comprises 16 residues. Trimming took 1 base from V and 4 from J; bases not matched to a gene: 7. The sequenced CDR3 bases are TGTGCCAGCAGCTTAGTTGGACTAGCTATGTCAGATACG. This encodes CASSLVGLAMSDT. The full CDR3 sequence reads CASSLVGLAMSDTQYF.